This T cell receptor beta chain derives from a study of blood T cell repertoires in COVID-19. On the study more broadly: The United States, Italy and Spain provided the acute and convalescent COVID-19 samples. PBMCs, B-cell-depleted T cells, or T cells provided the cDNA or gDNA that made up the material.

Original methodology: Amplifying reference gene primers gave estimates of nucleated cell counts. The table came from immunoSEQ multiplex PCR; TCRdb's copy has only in-frame clones and leaves some out. V, J and clone size were drawn from that table, and D and trimming were deduced from the DNA. The repertoire includes a few hundred thousand clones, around four fifths of them detected once, and 4.1% sits in the top ten. Trimming took off 4 bases at V and 6 bases at J, with 13 bases between the two ends. This CDR3 comprises 14 residues. The V gene's germline CDR1 is SGHDT and CDR2 YYEEEE. Sequencing input: peripheral blood. This chain links TRBV5-6 with TRBJ2-2; D is perhaps TRBD1 (6 bases). The source is a woman aged 45 to 65 with active or convalescent COVID-19. As DNA, the CDR3 is TGTGCCAGCAGCGCCTTTACAGGGTCCGGGGAGCTGTTTTTT. It specifies CASSAFTGSGELFF.